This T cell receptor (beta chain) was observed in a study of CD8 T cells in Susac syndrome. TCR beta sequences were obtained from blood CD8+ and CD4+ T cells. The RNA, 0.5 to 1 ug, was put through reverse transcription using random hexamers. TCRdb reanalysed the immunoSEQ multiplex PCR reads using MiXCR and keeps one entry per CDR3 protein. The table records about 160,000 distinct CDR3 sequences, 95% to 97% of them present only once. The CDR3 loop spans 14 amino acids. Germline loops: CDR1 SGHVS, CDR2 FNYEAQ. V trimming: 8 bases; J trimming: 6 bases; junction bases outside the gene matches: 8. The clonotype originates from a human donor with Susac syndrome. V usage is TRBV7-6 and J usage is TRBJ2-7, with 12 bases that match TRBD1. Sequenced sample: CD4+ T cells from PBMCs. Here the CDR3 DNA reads TGTGCCAGCCGCTCCGGGACAGGGGGCGCCGAGCAGTACTTC. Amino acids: CASRSGTGGAEQYF.